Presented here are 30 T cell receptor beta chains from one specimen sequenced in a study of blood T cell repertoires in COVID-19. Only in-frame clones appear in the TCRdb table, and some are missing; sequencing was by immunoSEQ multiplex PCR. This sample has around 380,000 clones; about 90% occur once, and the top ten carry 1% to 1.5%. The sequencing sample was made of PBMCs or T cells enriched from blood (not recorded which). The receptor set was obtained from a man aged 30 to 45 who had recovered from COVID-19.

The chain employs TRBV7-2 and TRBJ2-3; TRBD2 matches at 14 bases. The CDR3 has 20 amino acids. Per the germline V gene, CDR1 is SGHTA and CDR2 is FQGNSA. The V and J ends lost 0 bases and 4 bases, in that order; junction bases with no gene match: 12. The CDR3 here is CASSLASRTRTSGGPDTQYF. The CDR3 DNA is TGTGCCAGCAGCTTAGCGAGTCGTACTAGGACTAGCGGGGGGCCAGATACGCAGTATTTT. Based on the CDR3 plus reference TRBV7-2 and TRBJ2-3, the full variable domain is GAGVSQSPSNKVTEKGKDVELRCDPISGHTALYWYRQSLGQGLEFLIYFQGNSAPDKSGLPSDRFSAERTGGSVSTLTIQRTQQEDSAVYLCASSLASRTRTSGGPDTQYFGPGTRLTVL.

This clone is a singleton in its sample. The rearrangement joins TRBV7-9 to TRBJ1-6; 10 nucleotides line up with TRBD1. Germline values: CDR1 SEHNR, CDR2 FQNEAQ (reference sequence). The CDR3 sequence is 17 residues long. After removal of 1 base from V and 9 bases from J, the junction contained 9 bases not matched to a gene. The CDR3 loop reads CASSLGGTGAGVSPLHF. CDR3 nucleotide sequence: TGTGCCAGCAGCTTAGGAGGGACAGGGGCAGGGGTTTCACCCCTCCACTTT.

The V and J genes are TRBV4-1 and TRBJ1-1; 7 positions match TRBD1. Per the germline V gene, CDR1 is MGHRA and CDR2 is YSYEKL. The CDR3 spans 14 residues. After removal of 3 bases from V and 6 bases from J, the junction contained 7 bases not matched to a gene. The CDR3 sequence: CASSHGRGAPEAFF. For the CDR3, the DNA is TGCGCCAGCAGCCATGGCAGGGGGGCCCCTGAAGCTTTCTTT.

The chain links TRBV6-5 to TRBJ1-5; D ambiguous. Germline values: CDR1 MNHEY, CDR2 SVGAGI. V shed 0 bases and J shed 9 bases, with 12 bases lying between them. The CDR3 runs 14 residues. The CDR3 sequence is CASSYSRWAGPQHF. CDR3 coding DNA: TGTGCCAGCAGTTACTCAAGGTGGGCAGGGCCCCAGCATTTT.

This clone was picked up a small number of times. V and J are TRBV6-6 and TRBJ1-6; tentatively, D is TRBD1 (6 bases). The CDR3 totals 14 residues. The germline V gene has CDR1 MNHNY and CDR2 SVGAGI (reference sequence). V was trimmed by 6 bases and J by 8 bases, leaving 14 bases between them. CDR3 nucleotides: TGTGCCAGCAGCTTAGACAGGCTATATTCACCCCTCCACTTT. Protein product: CASSLDRLYSPLHF.

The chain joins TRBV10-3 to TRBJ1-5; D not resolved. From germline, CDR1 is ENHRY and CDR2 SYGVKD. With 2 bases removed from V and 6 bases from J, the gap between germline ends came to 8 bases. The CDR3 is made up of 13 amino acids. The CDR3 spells CAISERVAQPQHF. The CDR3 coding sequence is TGTGCCATCAGTGAGCGGGTTGCTCAGCCCCAGCATTTT.

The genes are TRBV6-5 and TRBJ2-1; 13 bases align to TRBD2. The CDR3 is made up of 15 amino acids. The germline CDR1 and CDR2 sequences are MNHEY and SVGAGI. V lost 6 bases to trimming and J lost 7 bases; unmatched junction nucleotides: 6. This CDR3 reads CASRPGLAGRNEQFF. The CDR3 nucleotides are TGTGCCAGCAGACCGGGACTAGCGGGGCGGAATGAGCAGTTCTTC.

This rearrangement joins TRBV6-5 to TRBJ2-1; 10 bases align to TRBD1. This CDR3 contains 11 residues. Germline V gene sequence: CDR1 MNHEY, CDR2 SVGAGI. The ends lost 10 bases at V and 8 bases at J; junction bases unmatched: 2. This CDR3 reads CATGTGDEQFF. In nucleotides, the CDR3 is TGTGCCACCGGGACAGGGGATGAGCAGTTCTTC.

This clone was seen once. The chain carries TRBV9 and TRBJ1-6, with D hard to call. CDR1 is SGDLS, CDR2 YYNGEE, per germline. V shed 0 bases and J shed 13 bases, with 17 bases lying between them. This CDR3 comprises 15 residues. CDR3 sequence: CASSVAPGHDGPLHF. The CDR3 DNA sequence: TGTGCCAGCAGCGTAGCTCCCGGTCATGACGGGCCCCTCCACTTT.

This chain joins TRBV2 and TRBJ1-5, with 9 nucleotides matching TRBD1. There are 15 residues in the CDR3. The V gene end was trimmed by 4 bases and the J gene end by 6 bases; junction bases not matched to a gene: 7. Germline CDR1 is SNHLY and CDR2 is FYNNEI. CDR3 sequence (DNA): TGTGCCAGCAGTGCGGGACAGGGCTTTGGTCAGCCCCAGCATTTT. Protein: CASSAGQGFGQPQHF.

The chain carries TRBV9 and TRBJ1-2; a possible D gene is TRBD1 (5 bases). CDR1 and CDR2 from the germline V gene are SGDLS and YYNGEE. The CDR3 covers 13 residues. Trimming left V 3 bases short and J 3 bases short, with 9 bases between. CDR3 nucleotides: TGTGCCAGCAGCGCAGGGCAGGACTATGGCTACACCTTC. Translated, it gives CASSAGQDYGYTF.

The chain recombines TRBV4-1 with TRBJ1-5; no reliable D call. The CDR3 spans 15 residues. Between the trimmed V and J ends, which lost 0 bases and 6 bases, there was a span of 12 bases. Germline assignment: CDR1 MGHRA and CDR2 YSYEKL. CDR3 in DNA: TGCGCCAGCAGCCAAGATCGTTCCGCCGGTCAGCCCCAGCATTTT. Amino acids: CASSQDRSAGQPQHF.

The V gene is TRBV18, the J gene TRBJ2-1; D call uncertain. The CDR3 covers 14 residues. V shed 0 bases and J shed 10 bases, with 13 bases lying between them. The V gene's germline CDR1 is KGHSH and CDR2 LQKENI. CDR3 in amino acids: CASSPPSIPGEQFF. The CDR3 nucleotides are TGTGCCAGCTCACCACCCTCCATTCCCGGGGAGCAGTTCTTC.

For the CDR3, the DNA is TGTGCCAGCAGCCAAGGACTAGCGGGGAGAGATACGCAGTATTTT. It translates to CASSQGLAGRDTQYF. This rearrangement joins TRBV4-2 to TRBJ2-3, with TRBD2 matching 11 bases. After removal of 1 base from V and 5 bases from J, the junction contained 2 bases not matched to a gene. The CDR3 consists of 15 residues. Per germline, CDR1 LGHNA and CDR2 YNFKEQ.

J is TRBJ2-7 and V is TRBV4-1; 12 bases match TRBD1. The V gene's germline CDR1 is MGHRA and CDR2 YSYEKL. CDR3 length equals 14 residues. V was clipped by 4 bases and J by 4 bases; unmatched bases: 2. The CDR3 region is CASSLGQGAYEQYF. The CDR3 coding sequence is TGCGCCAGCAGCCTGGGACAGGGGGCGTACGAGCAGTACTTC.

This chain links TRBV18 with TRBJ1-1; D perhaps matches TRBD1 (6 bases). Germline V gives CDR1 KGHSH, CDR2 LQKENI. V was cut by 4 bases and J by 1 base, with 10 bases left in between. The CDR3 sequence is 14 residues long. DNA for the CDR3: TGTGCCAGCTCACAGACAGGCGGGAACACTGAAGCTTTCTTT. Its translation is CASSQTGGNTEAFF.

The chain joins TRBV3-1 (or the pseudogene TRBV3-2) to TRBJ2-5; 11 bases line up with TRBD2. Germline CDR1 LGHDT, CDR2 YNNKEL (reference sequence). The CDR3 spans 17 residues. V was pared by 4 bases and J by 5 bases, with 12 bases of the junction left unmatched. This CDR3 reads CASSRATLAGGSETQYF. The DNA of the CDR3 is TGTGCCAGCAGCCGCGCTACTTTAGCGGGGGGGTCGGAGACCCAGTACTTC.

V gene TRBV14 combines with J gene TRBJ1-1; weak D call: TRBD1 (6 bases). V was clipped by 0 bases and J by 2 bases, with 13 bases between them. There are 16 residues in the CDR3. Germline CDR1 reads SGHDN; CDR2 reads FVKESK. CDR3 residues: CASSQDWKGGNTEAFF. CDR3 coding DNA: TGTGCCAGCAGCCAAGATTGGAAAGGGGGAAACACTGAAGCTTTCTTT.

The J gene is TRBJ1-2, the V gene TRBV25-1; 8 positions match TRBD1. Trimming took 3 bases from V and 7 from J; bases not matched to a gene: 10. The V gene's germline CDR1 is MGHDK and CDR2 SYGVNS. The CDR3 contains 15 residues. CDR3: CASSDSRTGSIGYTF. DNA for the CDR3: TGTGCCAGCAGTGATTCAAGGACAGGGAGTATTGGCTACACCTTC.

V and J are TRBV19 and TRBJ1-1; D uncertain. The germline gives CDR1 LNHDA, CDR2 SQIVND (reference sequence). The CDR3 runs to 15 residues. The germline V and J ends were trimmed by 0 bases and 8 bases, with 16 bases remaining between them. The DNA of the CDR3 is TGTGCCAGTAGTATAGATCTATGGTACGAGGCGGAAGCTTTCTTT. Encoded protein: CASSIDLWYEAEAFF.

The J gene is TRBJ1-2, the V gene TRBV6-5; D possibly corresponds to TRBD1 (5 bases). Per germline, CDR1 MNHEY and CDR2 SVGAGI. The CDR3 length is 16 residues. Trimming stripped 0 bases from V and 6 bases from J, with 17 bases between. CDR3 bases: TGTGCCAGCAGTTACTCGTTGTCTTTGGGGGGTGATGGCTACACCTTC. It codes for CASSYSLSLGGDGYTF.

The CDR3 nucleotides read TGTGCCAGCAGCCTAAACGGACAGGGAATTGGGGAGCTGTTTTTT. As protein: CASSLNGQGIGELFF. The chain is built from TRBV7-2 and TRBJ2-2, with 8 bases that match TRBD1. The V gene end was trimmed by 5 bases and the J gene end by 8 bases; junction bases not matched to a gene: 10. Per germline, CDR1 SGHTA and CDR2 FQGNSA. The CDR3 has 15 residues.

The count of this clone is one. The CDR3 bases are TGTGCCAGCAGCTGGGCGGGGGGACTTGAGCAGTTCTTC. This gives the protein CASSWAGGLEQFF. The genes are TRBV12-3 or TRBV12-4 and TRBJ2-1; 8 nucleotides agree with TRBD2. Trimming took 6 bases from V and 9 from J; bases not matched to a gene: 7. CDR3 length equals 13 residues.

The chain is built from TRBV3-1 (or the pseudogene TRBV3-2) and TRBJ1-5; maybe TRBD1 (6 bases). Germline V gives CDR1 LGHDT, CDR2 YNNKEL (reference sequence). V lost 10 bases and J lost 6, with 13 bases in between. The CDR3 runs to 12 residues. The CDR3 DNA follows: TGTGCCACCGGGGGGGCGGGTCAGCCCCAGCATTTT. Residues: CATGGAGQPQHF.

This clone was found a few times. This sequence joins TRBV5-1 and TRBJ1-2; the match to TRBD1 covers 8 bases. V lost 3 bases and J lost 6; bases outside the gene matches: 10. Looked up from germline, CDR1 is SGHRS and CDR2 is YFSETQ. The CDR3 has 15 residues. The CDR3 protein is CASSWGRDRKNGYTF. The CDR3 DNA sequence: TGCGCCAGCAGCTGGGGGCGGGACAGGAAAAATGGCTACACCTTC.

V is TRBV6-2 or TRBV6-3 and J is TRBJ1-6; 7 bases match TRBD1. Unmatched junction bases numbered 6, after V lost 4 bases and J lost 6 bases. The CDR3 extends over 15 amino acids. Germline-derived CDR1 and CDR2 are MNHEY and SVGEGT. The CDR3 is CASSLQGIGNSPLHF. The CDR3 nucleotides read TGTGCCAGCAGTTTACAGGGGATTGGTAATTCACCCCTCCACTTT.

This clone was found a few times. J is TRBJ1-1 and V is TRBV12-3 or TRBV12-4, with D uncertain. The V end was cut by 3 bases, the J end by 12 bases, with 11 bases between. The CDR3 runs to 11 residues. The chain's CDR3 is CASSLGLRPFF. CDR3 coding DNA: TGTGCCAGCAGTTTGGGCCTTAGGCCTTTCTTT.

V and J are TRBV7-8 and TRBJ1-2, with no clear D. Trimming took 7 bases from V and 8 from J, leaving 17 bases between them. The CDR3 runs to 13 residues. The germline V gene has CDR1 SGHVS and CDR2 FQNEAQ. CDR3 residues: CASTLPGGQGYTF. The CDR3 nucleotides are TGTGCCAGCACCCTCCCGGGAGGGCAAGGCTACACCTTC.

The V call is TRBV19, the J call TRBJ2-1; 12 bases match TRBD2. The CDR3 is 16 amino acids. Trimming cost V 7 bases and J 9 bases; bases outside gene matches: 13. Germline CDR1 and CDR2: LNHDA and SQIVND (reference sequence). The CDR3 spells CASNYPGTSGRSEQFF. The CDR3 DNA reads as TGTGCCAGTAATTATCCCGGGACTAGCGGGCGGAGTGAGCAGTTCTTC.

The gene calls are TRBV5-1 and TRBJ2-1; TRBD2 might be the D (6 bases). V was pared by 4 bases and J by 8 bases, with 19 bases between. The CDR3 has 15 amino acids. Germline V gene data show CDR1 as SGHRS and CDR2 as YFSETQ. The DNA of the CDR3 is TGCGCCAGCAGCCGGGGGTCGGCGTCAATCGATGAGCAGTTCTTC. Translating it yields CASSRGSASIDEQFF.